These 26 T cell receptor beta chains originate from one sample sequenced in a study of glioma-infiltrating T cells listed by TCRdb under 2016. TCRdb records Illumina MiSeq as the sequencer. TCR alpha and beta CDR3 regions were amplified with the iRepertoire nested amplicon-rescue multiplex PCR (arm-PCR) platform from RNA. Using fastp trimming at Q25 and MiXCR clonotype assembly, TCRdb reanalyzed the public sequencing data and kept in-frame beta chains. Rows with one shared CDR3 protein collapse into an entry with the most common genes and DNA. Counted in this sample were 90,000 to 110,000 distinct CDR3 sequences; less than 30% of them appeared once. The top ten hold around 30% of the sample. The sample consisted of glioma tissue, nonneoplastic brain tissue, or PBMCs (not recorded which). All receptors come from a human donor with low-grade glioma or glioblastoma, undergoing nonglioma brain surgery, or in good health (not recorded which).

In regard to this clonotype: A read error is possible here, since a much larger clone lies one base away. Here the CDR3 DNA reads TGCGCCAGCAGCGAGGGCAAGGGGGTTGTCGCTGAAGCTTTCTTT. Protein product: CASSEGKGVVAEAFF. This chain connects TRBV5-1 to TRBJ1-1, with D possibly matching TRBD1 (6 bases). The V end lost 4 bases, the J end lost 6 bases, and 19 bases lay between the germline ends. The CDR3 extends over 15 amino acids. Germline V gives CDR1 SGHRS, CDR2 YFSETQ.

Ten or more counts support this clonotype. V gene TRBV15 combines with J gene TRBJ2-1, with 14 bases lining up with TRBD2. Germline V gene sequence: CDR1 LNHNV, CDR2 YYDKDF (reference sequence). This CDR3 region has 18 residues. The trim removed 1 base at V and 5 bases at J, leaving 7 bases unmatched. The CDR3 sequence: CATSRAAGLAGVNNEQFF. CDR3 nucleotide sequence: TGTGCCACCAGCAGAGCTGCGGGACTAGCGGGAGTCAACAATGAGCAGTTCTTC.

This clonotype was seen many times. V gene TRBV3-1 combines with J gene TRBJ1-1; possibly TRBD1 for D (5 bases). The V and J ends lost 1 base and 0 bases respectively, with 9 bases between them. The germline gives CDR1 LGHDT, CDR2 YNNKEL (reference sequence). The CDR3 is 15 amino acids. This CDR3 is CASSQAGGVNTEAFF. The CDR3 DNA reads TGTGCCAGCAGCCAAGCCGGGGGGGTGAACACTGAAGCTTTCTTT.

In this sample, this clonotype turned up many times. The chain links TRBV29-1 to TRBJ2-5, with D perhaps matching TRBD1 (6 bases). Germline-derived CDR1 and CDR2 are SQVTM and ANQGSEA. V was shortened by 4 bases and J by 3 bases, with 9 bases between the two germline ends. CDR3 length equals 12 residues. The chain's CDR3 is CSVVTGKETQYF. As DNA, the CDR3 is TGCAGCGTTGTAACAGGGAAAGAGACCCAGTACTTC.

Concerning this clonotype itself: A read error may be the cause here, since a much bigger clone is one base away. The rearrangement links TRBV10-3 to TRBJ2-7; 8 nucleotides align to TRBD2. V trimming: 10 bases; J trimming: 4 bases; junction bases outside the gene matches: 18. The CDR3 runs to 16 residues. The germline V gene encodes CDR1 ENHRY and CDR2 SYGVKD. The DNA for the CDR3 is TGTGCCACCCAACCGACTCGGACTAGCCGATATTACGAGCAGTACTTC. It translates to CATQPTRTSRYYEQYF.

The table lists this clonotype with many counts. The rearrangement links TRBV7-2 to TRBJ1-1, with 10 bases that match TRBD1. This CDR3 spans 14 amino acids. V gave up 5 bases and J gave up 5 bases; unmatched junction bases: 5. Germline V gives CDR1 SGHTA, CDR2 FQGNSA. This chain's CDR3 is CASSPDRGLTEAFF. In nucleotides, the CDR3 is TGTGCCAGCAGCCCAGACAGGGGGCTAACTGAAGCTTTCTTT. The full variable domain, with the rest looked up from reference TRBV7-2 and TRBJ1-1, is GAGVSQSPSNKVTEKGKDVELRCDPISGHTALYWYRQSLGQGLEFLIYFQGNSAPDKSGLPSDRFSAERTGGSVSTLTIQRTQQEDSAVYLCASSPDRGLTEAFFGQGTRLTVV.

This clonotype was recorded a few times. V and J are TRBV4-1 and TRBJ2-3; 10 bases fit TRBD2. The CDR3 extends over 18 amino acids. CDR1 and CDR2 (germline): MGHRA, YSYEKL. Unmatched junction bases numbered 6, after V lost 0 bases and J lost 0 bases. The CDR3 bases are TGCGCCAGCAGCCAAGACCCGGGACTAGCGTCTAGCACAGATACGCAGTATTTT. This translates into CASSQDPGLASSTDTQYF.

This clonotype has more than one count but fewer than ten. The rearrangement links TRBV5-1 to TRBJ2-3, with 9 bases fitting TRBD2. The germline CDR1 and CDR2 sequences are SGHRS and YFSETQ. The CDR3 extends over 18 amino acids. V lost 0 bases to trimming and J lost 2 bases; unmatched junction nucleotides: 10. CDR3 nucleotide sequence: TGCGCCAGCAGCTTGGGGCAGCGGGGGGCCGTATTCACAGATACGCAGTATTTT. Its protein product is CASSLGQRGAVFTDTQYF.

As for this clonotype: A single base separates this from a much larger clone, so it may be a read error. The rearrangement uses TRBV4-1 and TRBJ2-1, with 9 nucleotides matching TRBD1. The ends lost 2 bases at V and 2 bases at J; junction bases unmatched: 1. The CDR3 is made up of 15 amino acids. Germline values: CDR1 MGHRA, CDR2 YSYEKL. The CDR3 protein is CASSQRDRAYNEQFF. CDR3 nucleotides: TGCGCCAGCAGCCAAAGGGACAGGGCCTACAATGAGCAGTTCTTC.

This clonotype has at least ten counts. The chain has TRBV11-2 and TRBJ1-1; TRBD1 aligns across 12 bases. V was pared by 1 base and J by 5 bases, with 11 bases of the junction left unmatched. Germline V CDR1 and CDR2: SGHAT, FQNNGV. The CDR3 has 18 amino acids. In nucleotides, the CDR3 is TGTGCCAGCAGCTTAGTTAGGGGACAGGGGGCGCGAAATACTGAAGCTTTCTTT. Protein: CASSLVRGQGARNTEAFF.

This clonotype was picked up many times. The chain has TRBV18 and TRBJ2-3; TRBD2 agrees at 10 bases. The CDR3 has 15 residues. The V gene end was trimmed by 3 bases and the J gene end by 3 bases; junction bases not matched to a gene: 3. Germline CDR1 reads KGHSH; CDR2 reads LQKENI. The CDR3 here is CASSPVTSGTDTQYF. The CDR3 coding sequence is TGTGCCAGCTCACCCGTGACTAGCGGGACAGATACGCAGTATTTT. Supplemented by reference TRBV18 and TRBJ2-3, the full variable domain reads NAGVMQNPRHLVRRRGQEARLRCSPMKGHSHVYWYRQLPEEGLKFMVYLQKENIIDESGMPKERFSAEFPKEGPSILRIQQVVRGDSAAYFCASSPVTSGTDTQYFGPGTRLTVL.

This clonotype has a count of ten or more. The chain is built from TRBV7-9 and TRBJ1-5, with D possibly being TRBD1 (6 bases). Germline values: CDR1 SEHNR, CDR2 FQNEAQ (reference sequence). The V and J ends lost 5 bases and 0 bases respectively, with 14 bases between them. The CDR3 extends over 16 amino acids. CDR3 in amino acids: CASSIGRGGSNQPQHF. The CDR3 DNA reads TGTGCCAGCAGCATTGGCAGGGGAGGTAGCAATCAGCCCCAGCATTTT.

The table lists this clonotype with many counts. The chain is built from TRBV19 and TRBJ1-1; unclear D gene. The CDR3 length is 13 residues. V was shortened by 5 bases and J by 1 base, with 8 bases between the two germline ends. CDR1 and CDR2 (germline): LNHDA, SQIVND (reference sequence). The CDR3 sequence is CASSARENTEAFF. As DNA, the CDR3 is TGTGCCAGTAGTGCAAGGGAGAACACTGAAGCTTTCTTT.

This clonotype was observed many times. This chain joins TRBV9 and TRBJ1-1; weak D call: TRBD1 (6 bases). Germline CDR1 is SGDLS and CDR2 is YYNGEE. The CDR3 sequence is 14 residues long. Deletions cut 2 bases from V and 0 bases from J, with 8 bases between. DNA of the CDR3: TGTGCCAGCAGCGTCACAGGGATGAACACTGAAGCTTTCTTT. Translation gives CASSVTGMNTEAFF.

This clonotype was detected many times. The V gene is TRBV4-3, the J gene TRBJ1-3; the D gene is possibly TRBD1 (5 bases). Germline loops: CDR1 LGHNA, CDR2 YSLEER. The CDR3 has 17 amino acids. Trimming removed 2 bases at V and 0 bases at J, with 14 bases between. The chain's CDR3 is CASSQLIGASSGNTIYF. CDR3 nucleotide sequence: TGCGCCAGCAGCCAACTGATCGGGGCGAGCTCTGGAAACACCATATATTTT.

This clonotype was recorded at least ten times. The chain couples TRBV6-2 or TRBV6-3 to TRBJ2-7, with D perhaps matching TRBD2 (6 bases). Germline V CDR1 and CDR2: MNHEY, SVGEGT. The CDR3 covers 15 residues. Trimming took 4 bases from V and 0 from J, leaving 13 bases between them. This chain's CDR3 is CASSFIRESSYEQYF. CDR3 nucleotides: TGTGCCAGCAGTTTCATACGGGAGTCCTCCTACGAGCAGTACTTC.

This clonotype was recorded many times. The chain combines TRBV29-1 with TRBJ2-3; TRBD2 aligns across 7 bases. Germline V gives CDR1 SQVTM, CDR2 ANQGSEA. CDR3 length equals 12 residues. V dropped 4 bases and J dropped 5; count of bases not matched to a gene: 3. The chain's CDR3 is CSVAREGDTQYF. The CDR3 bases are TGCAGCGTTGCGAGGGAGGGAGATACGCAGTATTTT.

This sequence joins TRBV5-1 and TRBJ2-7, with 8 bases aligning to TRBD2. Germline CDR1 is SGHRS and CDR2 is YFSETQ. The CDR3 loop spans 15 amino acids. Trimming cost V 4 bases and J 1 base; bases outside gene matches: 7. CDR3 nucleotide sequence: TGCGCCAGCAGCCAGAGCGGGAGAGGGTCCTACGAGCAGTACTTC. Protein sequence: CASSQSGRGSYEQYF.

Details on this clonotype: The junction shows a germline mismatch at one end, possibly a read error. Written as DNA, the CDR3 is TGCGCCAGCCTCGGGACACTGTCCTGCGAGCAGTACTTC. Translated: CASLGTLSCEQYF. The chain carries TRBV28 and TRBJ2-7; the D gene is possibly TRBD1 (6 bases). The CDR3 extends over 13 amino acids. Per germline, CDR1 MDHEN and CDR2 SYDVKM. The entire variable domain, with the rest obtained from reference TRBV28 and TRBJ2-7, is as follows: DVKVTQSSRYLVKRTGEKVFLECVQDMDHENMFWYRQDPGLGLRLIYFSYDVKMKEKGDIPEGYSVSREKKERFSLILESASTNQTSMYLCASLGTLSCEQYFGPGTRLTVT.

This clonotype was recorded many times. This chain links TRBV27 with TRBJ1-3; D unclear. The ends were cut back, 6 bases at V and 4 bases at J, with 4 bases in the middle. Germline V gives CDR1 MNHEY, CDR2 SMNVEV (reference sequence). The CDR3 has 11 residues. The CDR3 protein is CASSRGNTIYF. The CDR3 coding sequence is TGTGCCAGCAGCCGGGGAAACACCATATATTTT.

There are many counts of this clonotype. The chain combines TRBV12-3 or TRBV12-4 with TRBJ1-5; TRBD1 aligns across 8 bases. The junction had 8 bases not matched to a gene; V was cut back by 6 bases and J by 4 bases. CDR3 length: 15 residues. As DNA, the CDR3 is TGTGCCAGCAGCCTGGGGACAGGTAGGAATCAGCCCCAGCATTTT. Protein product: CASSLGTGRNQPQHF.

In its sample, this clonotype was seen many times. The chain is built from TRBV12-3 or TRBV12-4 and TRBJ1-1; D unclear. The CDR3 extends over 11 amino acids. The ends were cut back, 7 bases at V and 7 bases at J, with 10 bases in the middle. This CDR3 is CASIMYDEAFF. The CDR3 region has the DNA TGTGCCAGCATAATGTACGATGAAGCTTTCTTT.

There are many counts of this clonotype. CDR3 in DNA: TGTGCCAGCAGCCAAGGGTTCGGGGCAGGCTACGAGCAGTACTTC. This codes for CASSQGFGAGYEQYF. V and J are TRBV4-2 and TRBJ2-7; D is perhaps TRBD1 or TRBD2 (5 bases each). CDR1 and CDR2 (germline): LGHNA, YNFKEQ. The CDR3 has 15 amino acids. V lost 1 base and J 3 bases, leaving 13 bases between the germline ends.

There are many counts of this clonotype. V gene TRBV20-1 combines with J gene TRBJ2-3, with a tentative D call TRBD2 (6 bases). The CDR3 sequence is 15 residues long. The ends were cut back, 0 bases at V and 4 bases at J, with 14 bases in the middle. CDR1 and CDR2 from the germline V gene are DFQATT and SNEGSKA (reference sequence). The CDR3, as DNA: TGCAGTGCTAGAGATGGGGGGAGAATCCCAGATACGCAGTATTTT. This sequence encodes CSARDGGRIPDTQYF.

Concerning this clonotype itself: At one of its ends the junction is not consistent with the germline gene, which may arise from a read error. The rearrangement links TRBV6-1 to TRBJ1-1, with a tentative D call TRBD1 (5 bases). The CDR3 covers 14 residues. From germline, CDR1 is MNHNS and CDR2 SASEGT. DNA of the CDR3: TGTGCCAGCAGTGAACAGCGGGGGGGAACTGAATCTTTCTTT. This gives the protein CASSEQRGGTESFF.

In regard to this clonotype: One junction end does not reproduce the germline sequence, and a read error may be involved. The chain couples TRBV7-3 to TRBJ2-1; D possibly corresponds to TRBD2 (6 bases). CDR1 and CDR2 (germline): SGHTA, FQGTGA. CDR3 length: 16 amino acids. The CDR3 coding sequence is TGTGCCAGCAGCTTAAGAGGCGGGACCTCCTGCAATGAGCAGTTCTTC. The encoded protein is CASSLRGGTSCNEQFF.